This is a list of T cell receptor beta chains from one sample in a study of preoperative IRX-2 immunotherapy in early breast cancer. Data came from immunoSEQ multiplex PCR; TCRdb stores just in-frame clones and leaves some out. The sample carries around 28,000 clones, roughly 90% recorded once. The sample was gathered from a patient treated with IRX-2 immunotherapy. The source is a human donor with breast cancer. CDR3s include the opening cysteine and the closing phenylalanine or tryptophan. Fields, in order: V gene, J gene, CDR3 protein.

v_gene: TRBV10-2; j_gene: TRBJ2-5; CDR3aa: CASSDSDRVGQETQYF
v_gene: TRBV6-5; j_gene: TRBJ1-5; CDR3aa: CASSPRQGGNQPQHF
v_gene: TRBV5-4; j_gene: TRBJ1-5; CDR3aa: CASSQGGNEYNQPQHF
v_gene: TRBV7-9; j_gene: TRBJ2-1; CDR3aa: CASSLGNEQFF
v_gene: TRBV6-1; j_gene: TRBJ1-1; CDR3aa: CASSEQGAGGEAFF
v_gene: TRBV7-8; j_gene: TRBJ2-7; CDR3aa: CASSLPPGTEYEQYF
v_gene: TRBV19; j_gene: TRBJ1-6; CDR3aa: CASSIDPQGQWNSPLHF
v_gene: TRBV11-1; j_gene: TRBJ2-7; CDR3aa: CASSIQTGDYEQYF
v_gene: TRBV6-5; j_gene: TRBJ2-7; CDR3aa: CASRPQGRTYEQYF
v_gene: TRBV18; j_gene: TRBJ1-2; CDR3aa: CASSPFEQRAEYGYTF
v_gene: TRBV9; j_gene: TRBJ2-1; CDR3aa: CASSVGVTTLHNEQFF
v_gene: TRBV7-8; j_gene: TRBJ1-4; CDR3aa: CASSLGPTTNEKLFF
v_gene: TRBV5-4; j_gene: TRBJ2-1; CDR3aa: CASSTGPYNEQFF
v_gene: TRBV7-9; j_gene: TRBJ2-7; CDR3aa: CASSQTGNIYEQYF
v_gene: TRBV28; j_gene: TRBJ2-2; CDR3aa: CASRGGGLNTGELFF
v_gene: TRBV18; j_gene: TRBJ2-5; CDR3aa: CASSRPGQGQETQYF
v_gene: TRBV7-9; j_gene: TRBJ2-2; CDR3aa: CASSLVTSAGELFF
v_gene: TRBV6-6; j_gene: TRBJ2-3; CDR3aa: CASSWDRDTDTQYF
v_gene: TRBV5-5; j_gene: TRBJ2-5; CDR3aa: CASSFSGGVQETQYF
v_gene: TRBV18; j_gene: NA; CDR3aa: CASSPIPPTGLYEQYF
v_gene: TRBV6-5; j_gene: TRBJ1-1; CDR3aa: CASSQMTGIGEAFF
v_gene: TRBV7-2; j_gene: TRBJ2-5; CDR3aa: CASSLVVGETQYF
v_gene: TRBV7-2; j_gene: TRBJ2-7; CDR3aa: CASSLATHTGSYEQYF
v_gene: TRBV28; j_gene: TRBJ2-7; CDR3aa: CAIERDRSYEQYF
v_gene: TRBV4-1; j_gene: TRBJ1-1; CDR3aa: CASSQALYRAEAFF
v_gene: TRBV7-2; j_gene: TRBJ2-2; CDR3aa: CASSWRWGSRTGELFF
v_gene: TRBV6-6; j_gene: TRBJ2-1; CDR3aa: CASSSDRFQFF
v_gene: TRBV5-4; j_gene: TRBJ2-7; CDR3aa: CASSWERGGSYEQYF
v_gene: TRBV9; j_gene: TRBJ2-3; CDR3aa: CASSVLGGTDTQYF
v_gene: TRBV5-1; j_gene: TRBJ2-3; CDR3aa: CASSDNTDTQYF
v_gene: TRBV7-2; j_gene: TRBJ1-3; CDR3aa: CASSLDRSSGNTIYF
v_gene: TRBV28; j_gene: TRBJ2-7; CDR3aa: CASSLGGLAGVEQYF
v_gene: TRBV6-1; j_gene: TRBJ1-5; CDR3aa: CASSDERVQPQHF
v_gene: TRBV6-5; j_gene: TRBJ2-7; CDR3aa: CASSLGQGGYYEQYF
v_gene: TRBV13; j_gene: TRBJ2-1; CDR3aa: CASSQKASGTYNEQFF
v_gene: TRBV5-4; j_gene: TRBJ1-3; CDR3aa: CASSLDNSGNTIYF
v_gene: TRBV7-2; j_gene: TRBJ2-7; CDR3aa: CASSQPSGTSYEQYF
v_gene: TRBV30; j_gene: TRBJ1-2; CDR3aa: CAWSISYGYTF
v_gene: TRBV7-9; j_gene: NA; CDR3aa: CASSLTQPSYEQYF